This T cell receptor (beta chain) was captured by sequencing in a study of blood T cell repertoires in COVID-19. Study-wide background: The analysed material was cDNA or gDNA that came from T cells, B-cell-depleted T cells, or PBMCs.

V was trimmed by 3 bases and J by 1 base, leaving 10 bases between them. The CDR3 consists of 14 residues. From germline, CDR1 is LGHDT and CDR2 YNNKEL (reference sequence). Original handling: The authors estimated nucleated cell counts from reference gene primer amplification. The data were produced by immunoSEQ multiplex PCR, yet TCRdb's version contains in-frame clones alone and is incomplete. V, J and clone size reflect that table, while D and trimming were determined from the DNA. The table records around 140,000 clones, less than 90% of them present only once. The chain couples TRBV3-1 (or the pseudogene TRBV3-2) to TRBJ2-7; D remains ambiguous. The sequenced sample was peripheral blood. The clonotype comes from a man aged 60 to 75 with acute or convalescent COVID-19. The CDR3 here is CASSHKTTSYEQYF. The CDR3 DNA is TGTGCCAGCAGCCATAAGACAACGTCCTACGAGCAGTACTTC.